This TCR beta chain was recorded in a study of lymphopenia after photon versus proton radiotherapy. Overall study results and limits: Proton therapy kept repertoires fairly stable, unlike photons, which gained effector/memory cells. After the lymphocyte nadir, photon-treated repertoires showed oligoclonal expansion, especially of CD8+ Temra cells. Better survival with proton therapy was suggested as possible, not demonstrated. Larger post-nadir TCR diversity loss correlated inversely with survival in deceased patients.

The assay was immunoSEQ multiplex PCR, and TCRdb's table has in-frame clones only and misses some. This sample has some 55,000 clones, with roughly 86% found just once. With regard to this clone: Its antigen is as yet unknown.

The ends were cut back, 5 bases at V and 2 bases at J, with 13 bases in the middle. CDR3 size: 15 residues. Germline loops: CDR1 LNHDA, CDR2 SQIVND (reference sequence). The starting material was peripheral blood, obtained from a patient treated with photon-based radiotherapy. The sequence was collected from a man in his forties or fifties with gastric cancer. The V and J genes are TRBV19 and TRBJ1-5; D gene unclear. This CDR3 is CASSPSYGGNQPQHF. The CDR3 DNA follows: TGTGCCAGTAGTCCGTCCTATGGGGGCAATCAGCCCCAGCATTTT.